Below, 20 T cell receptor beta chains from the same sample are listed, as sequenced in a study of shared clonotypes between healthy human individuals. The table came from immunoSEQ multiplex PCR; TCRdb's copy has only in-frame clones and leaves some out. Of 2,500,000 or so clones listed, over 85% are singletons. The sequenced sample was naive CD4+ T cells from PBMCs. Subset: CD45RA+ positively selected. The receptors come from a man younger than 35 in good health. Some clones in this sample may be carry-over from other donors' samples.

The J gene is TRBJ2-7, the V gene TRBV27; 7 bases fit TRBD2. The CDR3 loop spans 14 amino acids. Unmatched junction bases numbered 10, after V lost 5 bases and J lost 6 bases. Germline CDR1 and CDR2: MNHEY and SMNVEV (reference sequence). CDR3 DNA: TGTGCCAGCAGTAGGCAGATTAGCGGGCCCGAGCAGTACTTC. It specifies CASSRQISGPEQYF.

This chain uses TRBV5-4 with TRBJ2-1; D might be TRBD1 (6 bases). Germline V gives CDR1 SGHNT, CDR2 YYREEE (reference sequence). This CDR3 is built from 16 residues. The V end was cut by 3 bases, the J end by 1 base, with 14 bases between. DNA of the CDR3: TGTGCCAGCAGCTCGGGACAACCTTTTTCCTACAATGAGCAGTTCTTC. This gives the protein CASSSGQPFSYNEQFF.

The chain carries TRBV5-6 and TRBJ2-5; the match to TRBD2 covers 9 bases. The J call may not be correct, given that the DNA end is closer to TRBJ2-7. The CDR3 runs 18 residues. Germline CDR1 is SGHDT and CDR2 is YYEEEE. The CDR3 sequence is CASSPFLGSGRSSYEQYF. CDR3 in DNA: TGTGCCAGCAGCCCGTTCCTAGGGAGCGGGAGGAGCTCCTACGAGCAGTACTTC.

The rearrangement uses TRBV9 and TRBJ2-5, with D hard to call. Germline loops: CDR1 SGDLS, CDR2 YYNGEE. Deletions cut 1 base from V and 2 bases from J, with 15 bases between. The CDR3 extends over 16 amino acids. CDR3 DNA sequence: TGTGCCAGCAGCGTATCCCACCGAGACCCTCAAGAGACCCAGTACTTC. It is translated as CASSVSHRDPQETQYF. The full variable domain, its missing parts supplied by reference TRBV9 and TRBJ2-5, is DSGVTQTPKHLITATGQRVTLRCSPRSGDLSVYWYQQSLDQGLQFLIQYYNGEERAKGNILERFSAQQFPDLHSELNLSSLELGDSALYFCASSVSHRDPQETQYFGPGTRLLVL.

The CDR3, as DNA: TGTGCCAGCAGCCCGGGGACAATCCAAGAGACCCAGTACTTC. Protein product: CASSPGTIQETQYF. The rearrangement joins TRBV5-6 to TRBJ2-5; D may be TRBD1 (6 bases). V was cut by 4 bases and J by 1 base, with 11 bases left in between. The CDR3 is 14 residues long. From germline, CDR1 is SGHDT and CDR2 YYEEEE.

This clone occurred once. The chain combines TRBV2 with TRBJ2-1; 8 bases match TRBD2. V dropped 6 bases and J dropped 3; count of bases not matched to a gene: 13. Germline V lookup: CDR1 SNHLY, CDR2 FYNNEI. The CDR3 extends over 17 amino acids. CDR3 loop: CASSRPELAVFYNEQFF. The CDR3 region has the DNA TGTGCCAGCAGCCGACCTGAACTAGCGGTATTCTACAATGAGCAGTTCTTC.

This sequence joins TRBV7-8 and TRBJ2-7, with a tentative D call TRBD1 (6 bases). Looked up from germline, CDR1 is SGHVS and CDR2 is FQNEAQ. V was cut by 4 bases and J by 6 bases, with 13 bases left in between. The CDR3 consists of 13 residues. The CDR3 reads CASSSQGWGEQYF. CDR3 bases: TGTGCCAGCAGCTCACAGGGTTGGGGCGAGCAGTACTTC. Looking up the rest from reference TRBV7-8 and TRBJ2-7 gives the full variable domain: GAGVSQSPRYKVAKRGQDVALRCDPISGHVSLFWYQQALGQGPEFLTYFQNEAQLDKSGLPSDRFFAERPEGSVSTLKIQRTQQEDSAVYLCASSSQGWGEQYFGPGTRLTVT.

The chain employs TRBV6-5 and TRBJ1-1, with D unclear. The CDR3 runs 14 residues. V shed 11 bases and J shed 0 bases, with 16 bases lying between them. Per the germline V gene, CDR1 is MNHEY and CDR2 is SVGAGI. The CDR3 sequence is CASWDPGLNTEAFF. The DNA for the CDR3 is TGTGCCTCCTGGGATCCGGGCCTGAACACTGAAGCTTTCTTT.

The chain combines TRBV27 with TRBJ1-5; no reliable D call. Deletions cut 2 bases from V and 6 bases from J, with 8 bases between. CDR1 is MNHEY and CDR2 is SMNVEV in the germline V gene (reference sequence). The CDR3 has 13 amino acids. This CDR3 reads CASSLKAGQPQHF. As DNA, the CDR3 is TGTGCCAGCAGTTTAAAGGCGGGTCAGCCCCAGCATTTT.

V is TRBV13 and J is TRBJ2-1; TRBD2 might be the D (5 bases). V lost 4 bases, J lost 4 bases, and 29 bases lay in between. From germline, CDR1 is PRHDT and CDR2 FYEKMQ (reference sequence). The CDR3 runs to 20 residues. CDR3 region: CASSSEWRFAAIRSYNEQFF. The CDR3 nucleotides read TGTGCCAGCAGCTCAGAATGGAGGTTCGCGGCCATTCGGTCATACAATGAGCAGTTCTTC.

V usage is TRBV5-1 and J usage is TRBJ2-2; 8 nucleotides match TRBD2. J lost 1 base, V lost 4 bases, and 6 bases had no gene match. CDR3 length: 16 amino acids. Germline V gene sequence: CDR1 SGHRS, CDR2 YFSETQ. CDR3: CASSDPGLVNTGELFF. The CDR3 nucleotides are TGCGCCAGCAGCGATCCGGGACTAGTGAACACCGGGGAGCTGTTTTTT.

Details on this clone: At the DNA level, this CDR3 is encoded by other sequences in the same sample as well. V usage is TRBV5-1 and J usage is TRBJ2-2; D gene unclear. Looked up from germline, CDR1 is SGHRS and CDR2 is YFSETQ. This CDR3 comprises 14 residues. V lost 0 bases and J 4 bases, leaving 7 bases between the germline ends. The DNA of the CDR3 is TGCGCCAGCAGCTTGGAGGGATTCACCGGGGAGCTGTTTTTT. Translated, it gives CASSLEGFTGELFF.

The chain uses TRBV18 and TRBJ2-7; the match to TRBD2 covers 13 bases. Germline CDR1 and CDR2: KGHSH and LQKENI. This CDR3 contains 17 residues. J gave up 6 bases and V 0 bases, and 8 bases lay outside the gene matches. For the CDR3, the DNA is TGTGCCAGCTCACCACCGACGGGGACTAGCGGGATAAGCGAGCAGTACTTC. Its protein product is CASSPPTGTSGISEQYF.

The chain joins TRBV11-2 to TRBJ1-3; 8 bases match TRBD1. The CDR3 length is 13 residues. V shed 5 bases and J 8 bases; nucleotides not matched to a gene: 5. Germline CDR1 and CDR2: SGHAT and FQNNGV. The CDR3 sequence: CASSQQGGDTIYF. CDR3 bases: TGTGCCAGCAGCCAACAGGGGGGGGACACCATATATTTT.

This chain joins TRBV30 and TRBJ2-5; 7 bases align to TRBD2. The V gene end was trimmed by 7 bases and the J gene end by 4 bases; junction bases not matched to a gene: 6. Germline values: CDR1 GTSNPN, CDR2 SVGIG (reference sequence). The CDR3 sequence is 12 residues long. CDR3 residues: CASNIAGETQYF. The CDR3 DNA is TGTGCCTCAAATATAGCGGGAGAGACCCAGTACTTC.

The V call is TRBV5-1, the J call TRBJ1-1, with D possibly TRBD1 on 5 matching bases. The CDR3 sequence is 15 residues long. CDR1 SGHRS and CDR2 YFSETQ come from the germline V gene. The V end lost 1 base, the J end lost 2 bases, and 12 bases lay between the germline ends. CDR3 DNA sequence: TGCGCCAGCAGCTTGCCCGGGACGGTAAACACTGAAGCTTTCTTT. Amino acids: CASSLPGTVNTEAFF.

V gene TRBV28 combines with J gene TRBJ2-3; 8 bases line up with TRBD1. V lost 4 bases and J lost 0; bases outside the gene matches: 6. CDR1 is MDHEN and CDR2 is SYDVKM in the germline V gene. The CDR3 totals 16 residues. The CDR3 region has the DNA TGTGCCAGCAGTTCTCAGGGGGCATCTAGCACAGATACGCAGTATTTT. As protein: CASSSQGASSTDTQYF.

The chain joins TRBV7-8 to TRBJ2-3; 9 bases map to TRBD1. CDR3 length equals 15 residues. Germline CDR1 SGHVS, CDR2 FQNEAQ. Trimming removed 9 bases from V and 5 bases from J; junction bases left unmatched: 12. For the CDR3, the DNA is TGTGCCAGTCCTCCCCCGGGACAGGGAGGAGATACGCAGTATTTT. The encoded protein is CASPPPGQGGDTQYF.

This CDR3 reads CASSVVPPHRGWTEAFF. DNA for the CDR3: TGTGCCAGCAGTGTCGTCCCCCCTCACAGGGGATGGACTGAAGCTTTCTTT. The chain couples TRBV2 to TRBJ1-1; 7 positions match TRBD1. Germline loops: CDR1 SNHLY, CDR2 FYNNEI. The trim removed 4 bases at V and 5 bases at J, leaving 16 bases unmatched. This CDR3 has 17 amino acids.

V gene TRBV28 combines with J gene TRBJ2-5; no reliable D call. CDR1 is MDHEN, CDR2 SYDVKM, per germline. The CDR3 covers 15 residues. V dropped 7 bases and J dropped 4 bases, with 19 bases sitting between them. The CDR3 protein is CASTNGGRMGETQYF. CDR3 coding DNA: TGTGCCAGCACAAATGGCGGCAGAATGGGAGAGACCCAGTACTTC.